The entry below gives a single T cell receptor beta chain sequence along with its context. The target of this receptor is not known. No much larger clone exists at a distance of one base, and base qualities are not known. The germline V gene (reference sequence) gives CDR1 as LNHDA and CDR2 as SQIVND. Taken from cysteine to phenylalanine, the CDR3 has 14 residues. Solely the CDR3 DNA is kept, with 42 bases framed from the first base. Relative to germline, V is 6 bases shorter and J is 0 bases shorter, with 11 bases between their ends. The sample belongs to a study of Ad26.COV2.S vaccination and SARS-CoV-2 variants (dated by TCRdb to 2020 to 2022). Regarding the study in general: Vaccine-arm donors came from COV1001, a multicentre, randomized, double-blind, placebo-controlled phase I-IIa trial of Ad26.COV2.S in healthy adults. Ad26.COV2.S was given intramuscularly at 5x10^10 or 1x10^11 viral particles, as a single shot or as two shots 56 days apart. Sequencing of the TCRbeta repertoire served to evaluate the specificity and breadth of SARS-CoV-2-reactive T cell receptors following Ad26.COV2.S vaccination. A total of 32 samples were included in the TCR-sequenced set, comprising around 19 Ad26.COV2.S vaccine recipients, 5 placebo recipients and 8 SARS-CoV-2 convalescent individuals. Trial participants were randomized into five groups of five, in which low-dose or high-dose Ad26.COV2.S was given once or twice, or placebo was given on both occasions. Blinding of investigators to trial group allocation was maintained during experiments and outcome assessment. General findings and caveats noted by the study authors: Substantial breadth of spike-specific CD8+ and CD4+ T cell responses was reported after vaccination. Vaccine and placebo recipients had similar non-spike TCR breadth, a finding consistent with the vaccine containing only spike. Comparing responses between vaccine doses or regimens was not something the study was powered to do. Ad26.COV2.S recipients had higher spike-specific TCR breadth than placebo recipients (P = 0.0014). The authors noted that total T cell responses may have been underestimated by the TCR breadth and depth analyses.

TCRbeta CDR3 regions were sequenced with the immunoSEQ Assay. After extraction, genomic DNA underwent amplification by bias-controlled multiplex PCR, followed by high-throughput sequencing. In the original analysis: To quantify the absolute abundance of each unique TCRbeta CDR3 region, sequences were collapsed and filtered. T cell fraction was estimated by normalizing TCRbeta template counts to usable DNA, which was measured by amplifying reference genes present in all nucleated cells. Repertoire TCRs were annotated as SARS-CoV-2-specific when V gene, CDR3 amino acid sequence and J gene were exactly matched to a known reactive TCR set. The reference SARS-CoV-2 TCR set came from MIRA and was filtered for enrichment in COVID-19-positive ImmuneCODE repertoires, removing public or cross-reactive TCRs. Drawing on the MIRA antigens, annotated TCRs were analysed further at the level of specific ORF or position within ORF. Breadth was defined as annotated unique rearrangements over total unique productive rearrangements; depth was the summed frequency of those rearrangements. Two-sided Wilcoxon rank-sum tests were applied when comparing TCR breadth between groups. As stored in TCRdb, this immuneACCESS dataset retains in-frame rearrangements with V and J assigned. A fraction of the clones does not appear; measured against another copy, unresolved V genes explain less than half of the discrepancy, and the remainder lacks a known reason. V and J calls and clone size come straight from that table; D and trimming were deduced from the DNA. The sample table contains under 500,000 clones; only one count was recorded for 80% to 95% of them. The ten largest clones add up to approximately 1.6% of the sample.

The label giving this sample's treatment or condition can be read as: some 20 received Ad26.COV2.S at low or high dose, single or two shots; several received placebo; per-sample allocation not given. Repertoires of vaccine and placebo recipients were sequenced from samples taken on day 63 after the first injection. In Cohort 1b, about two dozen adults aged 18-55 years were enrolled at a single site in Boston, USA, between 29 July and 7 August 2020. Ad26.COV2.S was a replication-incompetent adenovirus type 26 vector expressing a prefusion-stabilized SARS-CoV-2 spike protein from the original Wuhan strain.

This sample comprised peripheral blood, obtained in a trial of Ad26.COV2.S vaccine versus placebo. This receptor was taken from a person aged 18 to 65 who received the Ad26.COV2.S COVID-19 vaccine or a placebo. Recombination linked TRBV19 to TRBJ1-1, with no confident D gene call. CDR3 reads: CASRRLSVNTEAFF. The DNA sequence is given as TGTGCCAGTAGAAGATTAAGTGTGAACACTGAAGCTTTCTTT.